The sample holds a few counts of the clone carrying this T cell receptor beta chain. This sample was included in a study of T-cell reconstitution after alpha-beta-depleted transplantation in children. During its preparation, the TCRbeta library received unique molecular identifiers. TCRdb reprocessed the PCR reads with MiXCR, giving one entry per CDR3 protein. This sample yields 360,000 or so distinct CDR3 sequences, of which 20% are seen a single time; 3.8% belongs to the top ten. In germline, CDR1 is LGHDT, CDR2 YNNKEL (reference sequence). CDR3 length: 18 residues. V lost 4 bases to trimming and J lost 4 bases; unmatched junction nucleotides: 13.

The rearrangement uses TRBV3-1 and TRBJ2-6; TRBD2 matches at 7 bases. The sequenced sample was PBMCs from the stem cell graft donor, obtained from the stem cell graft. The origin of this receptor is a human donor who donated a stem cell graft to a child with acute myeloid leukemia. CDR3 region: CASSPVREDRSGANVLTF. For the CDR3, the DNA is TGTGCCAGCAGCCCAGTTCGGGAGGACCGCTCAGGGGCCAACGTCCTGACTTTC.